The T cell receptor beta chain described here comes from a study of T cell responses to AZD1222 COVID-19 vaccine. Concerning this clone: Its antigen is as yet unknown.

Only in-frame clones appear in the TCRdb table, and some are missing; sequencing was by immunoSEQ multiplex PCR. The sample contains around 73,000 clones, approximately 89% of which appear only once. The study, taken as a whole, reports: Unmutated variant regions are reportedly the target of nearly half of TCRs that are spike-specific. Spike-spanning, vaccine-associated CD4 TCRs were dominant at 160-218 and 743-854. Clonal diversity was possibly underestimated, and the donors were mostly white British, with more females.

The material sequenced was peripheral blood, taken 28 days after the second AZD1222 dose. The source of this sequence is an adult who received the AZD1222 COVID-19 vaccine.

CDR3 in amino acids: CASSPPSRGYTF. Here the CDR3 DNA reads TGTGCCAGCTCACCACCGAGTCGTGGCTACACCTTC. The chain uses TRBV18 and TRBJ1-2, with D uncertain. V lost 0 bases and J 7 bases, leaving 6 bases between the germline ends. Germline V CDR1 and CDR2: KGHSH, LQKENI. The length of the CDR3 is 12 residues. Full variable domain (missing parts from reference TRBV18 and TRBJ1-2): NAGVMQNPRHLVRRRGQEARLRCSPMKGHSHVYWYRQLPEEGLKFMVYLQKENIIDESGMPKERFSAEFPKEGPSILRIQQVVRGDSAAYFCASSPPSRGYTFGSGTRLTVV.